The TCR beta chain described here comes from a study of blood T cell repertoires in COVID-19. Assay used: immunoSEQ multiplex PCR; TCRdb lists only in-frame clones, some missing. The sample includes 200,000 to 250,000 clones, 70% to 90% of them seen just once. The CDR3 totals 15 residues. Germline V gene data show CDR1 as WNHNN and CDR2 as SYGVQD (reference sequence). Trimming pared 6 bases from V and 7 bases from J, leaving 16 bases between. Participants' own reports of clinical history determined their cohort assignment. Material for sequencing was PBMCs or T cells enriched from blood (not recorded which). The clonotype was recovered from a young man who had recovered from COVID-19. The V and J genes are TRBV10-1 and TRBJ1-6; possible D gene TRBD1, 6 bases. The CDR3 coding sequence is TGCGCCAGCAGCACCGGGACATCTCAGAATTCACCCCTCCACTTT. Its protein product is CASSTGTSQNSPLHF.